This T cell receptor (beta chain) was profiled in a study of blood T cell repertoires in COVID-19. Study information: COVID-19 samples from acute and convalescent phases originated in the United States, Italy and Spain. T cells, B-cell-depleted T cells, or PBMCs supplied cDNA or gDNA.

Original data processing: Nucleated cell counts were estimated from reference gene primer amplification. The repertoire was sequenced with immunoSEQ multiplex PCR; TCRdb's copy has only in-frame clones and lacks some. V and J calls and clone size follow that table, whereas D and trimming were derived from the DNA. Here the sample spans 140,000 to 150,000 clones, over 80% being singletons. This CDR3 spans 15 amino acids. Germline assignment: CDR1 SQVTM and CDR2 ANQGSEA. Trimming at V came to 4 bases and at J to 4 bases, leaving 12 bases not matched to a gene. Sequenced material: peripheral blood. The receptor comes from a woman between 40 and 50 years old with active or convalescent COVID-19. The chain recombines TRBV29-1 with TRBJ2-5; 7 positions agree with TRBD1. CDR3 nucleotides: TGCAGCGTTGGTGGGGTACAGGGGCTGGTAGAGACCCAGTACTTC. This encodes CSVGGVQGLVETQYF.